This note documents a single T cell receptor (beta chain) sequence. Under the authors' procedure: Amplification with reference gene primers provided the estimates of nucleated cell counts. Sequencing used immunoSEQ multiplex PCR; TCRdb keeps in-frame clones, though not all of them. The D gene and trimming were derived from the DNA, and the V and J assignments and clone size from that table. The table records some 450,000 clones, 70% to 90% of them present only once. This sample stems from a study of blood T cell repertoires in COVID-19. Study summary: Donors in the United States, Italy and Spain gave samples during acute or convalescent COVID-19. The cDNA or gDNA used as material had been derived from T cells, B-cell-depleted T cells, or PBMCs.

Seattle researchers signed up patients amid active infection and tracked them longitudinally. CDR3 size: 13 residues. The V end lost 1 base, the J end lost 7 bases, and 10 bases lay between the germline ends. Per germline, CDR1 LGHDT and CDR2 YNNKEL (reference sequence). Sequencing input: peripheral blood. The receptor was derived from a man aged 18 to 30 with COVID-19, enrolled during active disease. The V and J genes are TRBV3-1 (or the pseudogene TRBV3-2) and TRBJ1-2, with D maybe TRBD1 (6 bases). CDR3 residues: CASSQGTASGYTF. CDR3 sequence (DNA): TGTGCCAGCAGCCAAGGGACAGCCTCTGGCTACACCTTC.